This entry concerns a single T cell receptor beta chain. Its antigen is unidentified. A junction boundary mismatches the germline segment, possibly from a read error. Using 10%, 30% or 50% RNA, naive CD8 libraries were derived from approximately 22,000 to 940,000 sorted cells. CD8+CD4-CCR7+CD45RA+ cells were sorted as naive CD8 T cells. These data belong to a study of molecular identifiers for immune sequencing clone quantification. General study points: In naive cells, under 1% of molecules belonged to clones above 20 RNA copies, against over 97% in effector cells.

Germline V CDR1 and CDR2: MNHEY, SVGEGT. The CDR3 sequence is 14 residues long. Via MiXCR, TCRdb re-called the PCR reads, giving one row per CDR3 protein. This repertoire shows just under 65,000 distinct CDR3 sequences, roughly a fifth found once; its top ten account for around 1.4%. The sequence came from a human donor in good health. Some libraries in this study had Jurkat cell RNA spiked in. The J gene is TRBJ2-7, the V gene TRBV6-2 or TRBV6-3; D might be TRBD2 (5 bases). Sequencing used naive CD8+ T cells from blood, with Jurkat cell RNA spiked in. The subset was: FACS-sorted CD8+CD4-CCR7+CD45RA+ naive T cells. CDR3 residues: CASSYGGGSYEQCF. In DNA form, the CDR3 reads TGTGCCAGCAGTTACGGAGGCGGCTCCTACGAGCAGTGCTTC.